A selection of T cell receptor beta chains follows, all from one sample in a study of blood T cell repertoires in COVID-19. Data came from immunoSEQ multiplex PCR; TCRdb stores just in-frame clones and leaves some out. The sample lists tens of thousands of clones; around 84% were seen once. The specimen sequenced was peripheral blood. These receptors all stem from a human donor in a cohort sampled during active or convalescent COVID-19. Each CDR3 is given with its conserved first and last residue. D genes are given only for firm matches. Clone size is shown for a subset of rows, as once, few, many or a class of expanded clone.

>-|TRBV7-8|-|TRBJ2-1
CASSPAAGALRNEQFF
TGTGCCAGCAGCCCGGCGGCGGGGGCCTTGAGAAATGAGCAGTTCTTC
>TRBD2|TRBV24-1|-|TRBJ2-3
CATSSTSGKESSTDTQYF
TGTGCCACCAGTTCTACTAGCGGTAAGGAAAGTAGCACAGATACGCAGTATTTT
>-|TRBV21-1|-|TRBJ1-3
CASSDSAHDYAAGNTIYF
TGTGCCAGCAGCGATTCCGCCCATGACTACGCGGCTGGAAACACCATATATTTT
>TRBD1|TRBV30|-|TRBJ2-3
CAWSLRTGEFLRKLTSTDTQYF
TGTGCCTGGAGTCTCCGGACAGGGGAGTTTCTCCGTAAGTTGACTAGCACAGATACGCAGTATTTT
>-|TRBV11-2|-|TRBJ1-6
CASSSGGSSYNSPLHF
TGTGCCAGCAGCTCAGGTGGGAGCTCCTATAATTCACCCCTCCACTTT
>TRBD2|TRBV7-9|-|TRBJ2-3
CASSLEGLVTDTQYF
TGTGCCAGCAGCTTAGAGGGACTAGTAACAGATACGCAGTATTTT
>TRBD2|TRBV19|-|TRBJ2-1
CASSIVGGSSYNEQFF
TGTGCCAGTAGTATAGTGGGGGGGAGCTCCTACAATGAGCAGTTCTTC
>-|TRBV3-1/TRBV3-2|-|TRBJ1-2
CASSPYRDTIYGYTF
TGTGCCAGCAGCCCTTACCGGGACACCATATATGGCTACACCTTC
>-|TRBV7-9|medium-sized|TRBJ2-2
CASSPPRTGELFF
TGTGCCAGCAGCCCCCCGAGGACCGGGGAGCTGTTTTTT
>-|TRBV15|-|TRBJ2-2
CATSRVSANTGELFF
TGTGCCACCAGCAGAGTCTCAGCGAACACCGGGGAGCTGTTTTTT
>TRBD2|TRBV11-2|-|TRBJ2-3
CASSLRAAGGTSTDTQYF
TGTGCCAGCAGCTTAAGGGCTGCGGGGGGTACTAGCACAGATACGCAGTATTTT
>-|TRBV2|-|TRBJ1-5
CASSEGPGRNNQPQHF
TGTGCCAGCAGTGAAGGACCAGGGAGGAACAATCAGCCCCAGCATTTT
>TRBD2|TRBV9|-|TRBJ2-3
CASSISPGLAGRTDTQYF
TGTGCCAGCAGCATTAGCCCGGGACTAGCGGGGCGCACAGATACGCAGTATTTT
>-|TRBV11-2|-|TRBJ2-2
CASSFAGQTGELFF
TGTGCCAGCAGCTTCGCGGGGCAGACCGGGGAGCTGTTTTTT
>-|TRBV5-1|-|TRBJ1-2
CASSWEGTANYGYTF
TGCGCCAGCAGCTGGGAGGGAACAGCTAACTATGGCTACACCTTC
>-|TRBV4-3|-|TRBJ2-6
CASSQGRLSGANVLTF
TGCGCCAGCAGCCAAGGTCGACTTTCTGGGGCCAACGTCCTGACTTTC
>TRBD1|TRBV19|once|TRBJ1-4
CASSADRGLEKLFF
TGTGCCAGTAGTGCGGACAGGGGGCTTGAAAAACTGTTTTTT
>-|TRBV9|-|TRBJ2-4
CASSVDPGSLAKNIQYF
TGTGCCAGCAGCGTGGATCCAGGGTCTCTGGCCAAAAACATTCAGTACTTC
>-|TRBV7-7|-|TRBJ2-1
CASSLTGSSYNEQFF
TGTGCTAGCAGCTTGACGGGGAGCTCCTACAATGAGCAGTTCTTC
>-|TRBV18|-|TRBJ2-7
CASSEYQGWGEQYF
TGTGCCAGCTCAGAATACCAGGGCTGGGGCGAGCAGTACTTC
>-|TRBV5-1|-|TRBJ2-3
CASSLVKDTQYF
TGCGCCAGCAGCTTGGTTAAAGATACGCAGTATTTT
>TRBD2|TRBV6-4|few|TRBJ2-7
CASRPGTSGGQSYEQYF
TGTGCCAGCAGACCCGGGACTAGCGGGGGCCAATCCTACGAGCAGTACTTC
>TRBD2|TRBV4-2|-|TRBJ2-1
CASSYDWTSPSNEQFF
TGTGCCAGCAGCTACGACTGGACTAGCCCGAGCAATGAGCAGTTCTTC
>-|TRBV7-2|once|TRBJ2-5
CASSFTLASETQYF
TGTGCCAGCAGCTTTACCCTAGCGAGTGAGACCCAGTACTTC
>-|TRBV7-9|-|TRBJ2-7
CASSLSGSEQYF
TGTGCCAGCAGCTTGTCGGGGAGCGAGCAGTACTTC
>TRBD1|TRBV25-1|-|TRBJ1-3
CASSHRGSGNTIYF
TGTGCCAGCAGTCACAGGGGATCTGGAAACACCATATATTTT
>-|TRBV7-9|few|TRBJ1-3
CASSLQSGNTIYF
TGTGCCAGCAGCTTACAGTCTGGAAACACCATATATTTT
>TRBD1|TRBV4-2|-|TRBJ1-4
CASSQVGGGSRTTNEKLFF
TGTGCCAGCAGCCAAGTCGGAGGGGGCTCCCGCACAACTAATGAAAAACTGTTTTTT
>TRBD1|TRBV27|once|TRBJ2-1
CASTFSGGSYNEQFF
TGTGCCAGCACCTTCTCAGGGGGCTCCTACAATGAGCAGTTCTTC
>TRBD1|TRBV10-3|-|TRBJ1-4
CAAKQGNNEKLFF
TGTGCCGCAAAACAGGGGAATAATGAAAAACTGTTTTTT
>TRBD2|TRBV4-2|-|TRBJ2-2
CASNPGTSGTGELFF
TGTGCCAGCAACCCCGGGACTAGCGGAACCGGGGAGCTGTTTTTT
>-|TRBV7-2|-|TRBJ2-1
CASSVDRAGEQFF
TGTGCCAGCAGCGTCGACAGGGCGGGGGAGCAGTTCTTC
>-|TRBV9|-|TRBJ2-7
CASSVVGGPFYEQYF
TGTGCCAGCAGCGTAGTTGGGGGCCCCTTCTACGAGCAGTACTTC
>-|TRBV4-3|once|TRBJ1-6
CASSQITGSDYNSPLHF
TGCGCCAGCAGCCAGATCACAGGGAGCGATTATAATTCACCCCTCCACTTT
>TRBD1|TRBV4-1|once|TRBJ1-1
CASSQQGAGNTEAFF
TGCGCCAGCAGCCAACAGGGGGCTGGGAACACTGAAGCTTTCTTT
>TRBD1|TRBV29-1|-|TRBJ1-5
CSAHVGTGSNQPQHF
TGCAGCGCCCACGTCGGGACAGGTAGCAATCAGCCCCAGCATTTT
>-|TRBV5-1|-|TRBJ1-2
CASRLAETGYGYTF
TGCGCCAGCAGGTTGGCTGAGACAGGCTATGGCTACACCTTC
>-|TRBV27|once|TRBJ2-2
CASSLSGTTYFTGELFF
TGTGCCAGCAGTTTATCTGGGACAACGTACTTCACCGGGGAGCTGTTTTTT
>TRBD1|TRBV11-2|-|TRBJ1-4
CASSPRLGQDHATNEKLFF
TGTGCCAGCAGCCCCCGGCTCGGACAGGATCATGCAACTAATGAAAAACTGTTTTTT
>TRBD1|TRBV7-2|few|TRBJ2-7
CASTMTGYANEQYF
TGTGCCAGCACAATGACAGGGTACGCCAACGAGCAGTACTTC
>TRBD1|TRBV18|-|TRBJ2-3
CASSGTGGATDTQYF
TGTGCCAGCTCGGGGACAGGGGGCGCGACAGATACGCAGTATTTT
>-|TRBV19|few|TRBJ1-1
CASNKGGNTEAFF
TGTGCCAGTAACAAAGGGGGGAACACTGAAGCTTTCTTT
>TRBD1|TRBV13|-|TRBJ2-7
CASSLNRGQEYF
TGTGCCAGCAGCTTGAACAGGGGGCAGGAGTACTTC
>TRBD2|TRBV6-6|-|TRBJ2-1
CASSYSVSSGGAGFF
TGTGCCAGCAGTTACTCGGTATCCAGCGGGGGCGCCGGGTTCTTC
>-|TRBV6-6|few|TRBJ2-7
CASSPQGPWTYEQYF
TGTGCCAGCAGCCCCCAGGGGCCCTGGACCTACGAGCAGTACTTC
>-|TRBV11-2|-|TRBJ1-5
CASSLDLRQPQHF
TGTGCCAGCAGCTTAGATCTGAGGCAGCCCCAGCATTTT
>-|TRBV3-1/TRBV3-2|-|TRBJ1-2
CASSSLLAHYGYTF
TGTGCCAGCAGTTCCTTACTCGCGCACTATGGCTACACCTTC
>-|TRBV12-3/TRBV12-4|-|TRBJ2-3
CASSFTGTDTQYF
TGTGCCAGCAGTTTTACGGGGACAGATACGCAGTATTTT
>-|TRBV7-2|few|TRBJ2-3
CASSLVAADTQYF
TGTGCCAGCAGCTTAGTGGCAGCAGATACGCAGTATTTT
>-|TRBV9|-|TRBJ1-4
CASSVDVGANEKLFF
TGTGCCAGCAGCGTAGATGTCGGAGCTAATGAAAAACTGTTTTTT
>-|TRBV25-1|once|TRBJ1-2
CASSEYQGFYGYTF
TGTGCCAGCAGTGAATACCAGGGCTTCTATGGCTACACCTTC
>-|TRBV5-1|-|TRBJ2-5
CASSFGALQETQYF
TGCGCCAGCAGCTTTGGAGCGCTCCAAGAGACCCAGTACTTC
>TRBD2|TRBV4-1|few|TRBJ2-5
CASSRLAQETQYF
TGCGCCAGCAGTAGACTAGCTCAAGAGACCCAGTACTTC
>-|TRBV3-1/TRBV3-2|few|TRBJ2-6
CASSQDTAGANVLTF
TGTGCCAGCAGCCAAGACACAGCTGGGGCCAACGTCCTGACTTTC
>TRBD1|TRBV15|-|TRBJ1-2
CATSRTDRGVGYTF
TGTGCCACCAGCAGAACCGACAGGGGGGTAGGCTACACCTTC
>-|TRBV11-2|-|TRBJ1-2
CASSLAENYGYTF
TGTGCCAGCAGCTTAGCTGAGAACTATGGCTACACCTTC
>-|TRBV6-4|-|TRBJ2-2
CASSDSRSAGELFF
TGTGCCAGCAGTGACTCTAGATCCGCCGGGGAGCTGTTTTTT
>TRBD1|TRBV14|-|TRBJ1-2
CASSLAMGQHYGYTF
TGTGCCAGCAGCCTTGCTATGGGACAGCACTATGGCTACACCTTC
>TRBD1|TRBV7-8|-|TRBJ2-3
CASSLIRTGGTDTQYF
TGTGCCAGCAGCTTAATCAGGACAGGGGGCACAGATACGCAGTATTTT